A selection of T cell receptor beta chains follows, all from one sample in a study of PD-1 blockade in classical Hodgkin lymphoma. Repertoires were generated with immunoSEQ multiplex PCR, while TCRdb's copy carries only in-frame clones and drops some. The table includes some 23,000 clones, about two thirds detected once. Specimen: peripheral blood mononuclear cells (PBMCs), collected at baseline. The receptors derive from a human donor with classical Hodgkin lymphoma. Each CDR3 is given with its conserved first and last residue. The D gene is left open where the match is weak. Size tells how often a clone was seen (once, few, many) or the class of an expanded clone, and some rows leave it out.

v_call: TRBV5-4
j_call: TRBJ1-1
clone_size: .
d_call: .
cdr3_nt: TGTGCCAGCAGCTTGACGGGTTGGACTGCTGAAGCTTTCTTT
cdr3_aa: CASSLTGWTAEAFF

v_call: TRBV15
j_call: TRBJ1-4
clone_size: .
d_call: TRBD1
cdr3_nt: TGTGCCACCAGCATTCGGGGACAGGGCTATGAAAAACTGTTTTTT
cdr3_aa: CATSIRGQGYEKLFF

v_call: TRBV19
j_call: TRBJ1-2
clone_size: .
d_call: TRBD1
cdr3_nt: TGTGCCAGTAGCCCGAAAACTTGGGACAGGGGTCATGGCTACACCTTC
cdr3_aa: CASSPKTWDRGHGYTF

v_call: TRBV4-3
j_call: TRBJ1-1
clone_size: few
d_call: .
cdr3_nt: TGCGCCAGCAGCCAAGATAGCACCCAGAGGAACACTGAAGCTTTCTTT
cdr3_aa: CASSQDSTQRNTEAFF

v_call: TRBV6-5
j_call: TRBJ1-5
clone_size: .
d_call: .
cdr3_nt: TGTGCCAGCAAGGGTGGTGATCAGCCCCAGCATTTT
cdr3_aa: CASKGGDQPQHF

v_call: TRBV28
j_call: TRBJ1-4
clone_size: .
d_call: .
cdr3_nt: TGTGCCAGCACCCCAGGGAGCCGTAATGAAAAACTGTTTTTT
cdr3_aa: CASTPGSRNEKLFF

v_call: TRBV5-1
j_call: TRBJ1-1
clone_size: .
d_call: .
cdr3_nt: TGCGCCAGCAGCTTGGCCCGGGCAGGTGAGAACACTGAAGCTTTCTTT
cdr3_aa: CASSLARAGENTEAFF

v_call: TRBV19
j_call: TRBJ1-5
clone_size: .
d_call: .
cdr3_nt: TGTGCCAGTAGACGAGAGCGCGCAGGCACCAATCAGCCCCAGCATTTT
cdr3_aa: CASRRERAGTNQPQHF

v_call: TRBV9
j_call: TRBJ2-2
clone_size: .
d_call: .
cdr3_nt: TGTGCCAGCAGCGTTACCCTGCACGGGGAGCTGTTTTTT
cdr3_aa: CASSVTLHGELFF

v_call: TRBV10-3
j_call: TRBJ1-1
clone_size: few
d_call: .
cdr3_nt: TGTGCCATCATGGGCAGGGGGAACACTGAAGCTTTCTTT
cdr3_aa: CAIMGRGNTEAFF

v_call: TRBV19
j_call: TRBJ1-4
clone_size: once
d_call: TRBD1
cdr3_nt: TGTGCCAGTAGTATATCAATGTCGACGGGACAGGGGCCAACTAATGAAAAACTGTTTTTT
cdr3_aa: CASSISMSTGQGPTNEKLFF

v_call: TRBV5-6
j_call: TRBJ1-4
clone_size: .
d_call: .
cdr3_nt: TGTGCCAGCAGCCGATCGGGAGGCATCGGGGAAAAACTGTTTTTT
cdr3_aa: CASSRSGGIGEKLFF

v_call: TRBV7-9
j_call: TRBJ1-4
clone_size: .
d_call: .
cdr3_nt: TGTGCCAGCCTCGTGGCTGGGGGCAATGAAAAACTGTTTTTT
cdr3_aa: CASLVAGGNEKLFF

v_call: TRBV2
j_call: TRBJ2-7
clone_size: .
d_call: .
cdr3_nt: TGTGCCAGCAGTGGTGACACAAACTACGAGCAGTACTTC
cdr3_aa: CASSGDTNYEQYF

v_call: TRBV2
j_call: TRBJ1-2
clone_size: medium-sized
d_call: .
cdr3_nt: TGTGCCAGCAGTGAAGCGCTAGGGGAAGCCTATGGCTACACCTTC
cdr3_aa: CASSEALGEAYGYTF

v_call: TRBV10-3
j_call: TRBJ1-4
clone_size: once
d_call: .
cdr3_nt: TGTGCCATCAGTAGAGGGGACGGACTTAATGAAAAACTGTTTTTT
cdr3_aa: CAISRGDGLNEKLFF

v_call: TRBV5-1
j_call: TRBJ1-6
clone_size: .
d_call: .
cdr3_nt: TGCGCCAGCAGCCCGGACACCGGGCGTTATAATTCACCCCTCCACTTT
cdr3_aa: CASSPDTGRYNSPLHF

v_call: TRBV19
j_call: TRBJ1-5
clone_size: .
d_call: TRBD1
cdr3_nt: TGTGCCAGTAGTAGCCGGACAGGGAGTTACCAGCCCCAGCATTTT
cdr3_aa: CASSSRTGSYQPQHF

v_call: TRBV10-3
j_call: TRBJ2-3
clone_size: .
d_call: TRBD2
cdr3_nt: TGTGCCATCAGTCCTGGGACTAGCGGGACAGATACGCAGTATTTT
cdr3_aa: CAISPGTSGTDTQYF

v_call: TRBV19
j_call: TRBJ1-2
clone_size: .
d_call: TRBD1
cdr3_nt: TGTGCCAGTAGTATCCTTCAGGACAGGGCGGGAGGCTACACCTTC
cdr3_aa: CASSILQDRAGGYTF

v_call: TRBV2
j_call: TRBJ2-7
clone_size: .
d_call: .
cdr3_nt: TGTGCCAGCAGTGAACAGGGTACTTACGAGCAGTACTTC
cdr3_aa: CASSEQGTYEQYF

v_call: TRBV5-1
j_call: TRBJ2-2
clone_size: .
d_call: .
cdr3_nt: TGCGCCAGCAGGGGGATTGGAAACACCGGGGAGCTGTTTTTT
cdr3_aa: CASRGIGNTGELFF

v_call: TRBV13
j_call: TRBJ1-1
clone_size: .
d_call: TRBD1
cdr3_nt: TGTGCCAGCAGCTTAGGGGACAGGGGGAACACTGAAGCTTTCTTT
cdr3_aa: CASSLGDRGNTEAFF

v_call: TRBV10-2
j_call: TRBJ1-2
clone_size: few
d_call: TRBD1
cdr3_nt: TGCGCCAGCTGTATCCCGGGACAGTTTGGCTACACCTTC
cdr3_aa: CASCIPGQFGYTF

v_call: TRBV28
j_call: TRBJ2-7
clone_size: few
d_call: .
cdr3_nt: TGTGCCAGCAGTCTAATCTACGAGCAGTACTTC
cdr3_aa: CASSLIYEQYF

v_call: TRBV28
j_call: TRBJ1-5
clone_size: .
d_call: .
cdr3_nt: TGTGCCAGCAGTTTACCGGGGGGGTATCAGCCCCAGCATTTT
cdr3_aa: CASSLPGGYQPQHF

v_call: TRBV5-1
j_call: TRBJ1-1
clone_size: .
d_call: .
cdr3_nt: TGCGCCAGCAGCTTAATTTCCCGACAAGCTGAAGCTTTCTTT
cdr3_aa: CASSLISRQAEAFF

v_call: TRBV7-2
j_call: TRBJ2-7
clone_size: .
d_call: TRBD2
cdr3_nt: TGTGCCAGCAGCTTCCTCGGGGGAGGGCCGCGATGGTACGAGCAGTACTTC
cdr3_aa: CASSFLGGGPRWYEQYF

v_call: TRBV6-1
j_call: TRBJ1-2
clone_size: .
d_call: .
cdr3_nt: TGTGCCAGCAGTGAAGCGCTTTTGGGGCCATCCAGGGTAGGCTATGGCTACACCTTC
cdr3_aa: CASSEALLGPSRVGYGYTF

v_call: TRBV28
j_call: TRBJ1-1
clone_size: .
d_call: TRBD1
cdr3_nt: TGTGCCAGCAGTTCGCCGGGACAGAGGGAAGCTTTCTTT
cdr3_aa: CASSSPGQREAFF

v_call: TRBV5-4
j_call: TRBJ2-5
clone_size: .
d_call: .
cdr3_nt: TGTGCCAGCAGCTTGGGCAGGGTACGGGTGGAGACCCAGTACTTC
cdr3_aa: CASSLGRVRVETQYF

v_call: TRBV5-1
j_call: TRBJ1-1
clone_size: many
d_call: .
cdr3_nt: TGCGCCAGCAGAAGTCGGATGAACACTGAAGCTTTCTTT
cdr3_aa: CASRSRMNTEAFF

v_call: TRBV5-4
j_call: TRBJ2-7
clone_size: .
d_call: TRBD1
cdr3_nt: TGTGCCAGCGGCGCGGGACAGGCGATCTCCTACGAGCAGTACTTC
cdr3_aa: CASGAGQAISYEQYF

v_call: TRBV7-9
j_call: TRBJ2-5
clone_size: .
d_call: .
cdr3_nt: TGTGCCAGCAGCCTTGGGGAATTAGTGGCAAGGTACCAAGAGACCCAGTACTTC
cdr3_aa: CASSLGELVARYQETQYF

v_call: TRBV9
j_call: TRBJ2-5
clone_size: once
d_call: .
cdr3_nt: TGTGCCAGCAGCCGAGACACCTCGGGAAGGGAGACCCAGTACTTC
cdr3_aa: CASSRDTSGRETQYF

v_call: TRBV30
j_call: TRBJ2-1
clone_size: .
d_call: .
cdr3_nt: TGTGCCTGGAGTTCAGGAACATTAGCCTACAATGAGCAGTTCTTC
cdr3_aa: CAWSSGTLAYNEQFF

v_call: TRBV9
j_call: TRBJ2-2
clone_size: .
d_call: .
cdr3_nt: TGTGCCAGCAGCCTGACTACCGGGGAGCTGTTTTTT
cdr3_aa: CASSLTTGELFF

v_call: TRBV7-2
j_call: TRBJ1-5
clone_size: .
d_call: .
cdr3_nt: TGTGCCAGCAGCTTTTCAGGGGAAGCTCAGCCCCAGCATTTT
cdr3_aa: CASSFSGEAQPQHF

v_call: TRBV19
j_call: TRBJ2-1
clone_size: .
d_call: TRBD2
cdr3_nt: TGTGCCAGTAGCGCTCCTTCGGGGGGGCCCTACAATGAGCAGTTCTTC
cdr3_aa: CASSAPSGGPYNEQFF

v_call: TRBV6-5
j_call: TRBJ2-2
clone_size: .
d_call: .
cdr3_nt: TGTGCCAGCAGTCCTGAATGGGGGACCGGGGAGCTGTTTTTT
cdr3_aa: CASSPEWGTGELFF

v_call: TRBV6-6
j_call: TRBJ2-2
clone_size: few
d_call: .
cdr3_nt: TGTGCCAGCATTGAAACCGGGGAGCTGTTTTTT
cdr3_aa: CASIETGELFF

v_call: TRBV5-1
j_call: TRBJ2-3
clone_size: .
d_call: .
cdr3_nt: TGCGCCAGCAGCGAGGGCCATAGCACAGATACGCAGTATTTT
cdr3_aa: CASSEGHSTDTQYF

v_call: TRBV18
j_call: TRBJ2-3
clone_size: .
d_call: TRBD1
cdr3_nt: TGTGCCAGCTCACAAACCGGGACAGGGGGAACAGATACGCAGTATTTT
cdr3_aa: CASSQTGTGGTDTQYF